Below, 19 T cell receptor beta chains from the same sample are listed, as sequenced in a study of human T cells and chemical hapten exposure. A single record per CDR3 protein comes from TCRdb applying MiXCR to the RACE reads. The profile shows 52,000 or so distinct CDR3 sequences, over 9% of them singletons. Indicated time point: pre-sensitization, week 0. Indicated treatment: therapeutic diphenylcyclopropenone sensitization with weekly scalp DPC. Material: whole blood, obtained in connection with sensitization to the hapten diphenylcyclopropenone (DPC). The receptors derive from a man aged 40-50 years with alopecia areata. Some clones in this sample may be carry-over from other donors' samples.

This clonotype has a handful of counts. Here the CDR3 reads CASSVGMDEQFF. As DNA, the CDR3 is TGTGCCAGCAGCGTAGGAATGGATGAGCAGTTCTTC. V usage is TRBV9 and J usage is TRBJ2-1; D call uncertain. Trimming shortened V by 0 bases and J by 8 bases, and 6 bases separated the two germline ends. The germline gives CDR1 SGDLS, CDR2 YYNGEE. This CDR3 comprises 12 residues.

The genes are TRBV5-1 and TRBJ2-1, with D possibly matching TRBD2 (5 bases). Trimming took off 9 bases at V and 5 bases at J, with 15 bases between the two ends. Germline assignment: CDR1 SGHRS and CDR2 YFSETQ. There are 13 residues in the CDR3. The CDR3 region is CATRTRENNEQFF. The CDR3 nucleotides read TGCGCCACTCGAACGAGGGAAAACAATGAGCAGTTCTTC.

This clonotype was detected only a few times. V and J are TRBV7-9 and TRBJ2-5; 11 bases line up with TRBD2. The V segment lost 4 bases and the J segment 5 bases; nucleotides outside the gene matches: 3. The CDR3 is 14 amino acids. From germline, CDR1 is SEHNR and CDR2 FQNEAQ (reference sequence). The CDR3 DNA reads as TGTGCCAGCAGCTCACGGACTAGCGGGGAGACCCAGTACTTC. Translating gives CASSSRTSGETQYF.

CDR3 DNA: TGCAGCGTGCGGGAGGGCCCTCGTGAGCAGTACTTC. Its translation: CSVREGPREQYF. V and J are TRBV29-1 and TRBJ2-7; TRBD2 agrees at 9 bases. Trimming at V came to 6 bases and at J to 7 bases, leaving 7 bases not matched to a gene. This CDR3 comprises 12 residues. Germline assignment: CDR1 SQVTM and CDR2 ANQGSEA.

The J gene is TRBJ2-1, the V gene TRBV5-1; 12 bases map to TRBD2. The V segment lost 3 bases and the J segment 5 bases; nucleotides outside the gene matches: 3. The CDR3 spans 15 residues. Per germline, CDR1 SGHRS and CDR2 YFSETQ. For the CDR3, the DNA is TGCGCCAGCAGCTCGACTAGCGGGAGTCACAATGAGCAGTTCTTC. Its protein is CASSSTSGSHNEQFF. The variable domain in full, with the rest retrieved from reference TRBV5-1 and TRBJ2-1, is KAGVTQTPRYLIKTRGQQVTLSCSPISGHRSVSWYQQTPGQGLQFLFEYFSETQRNKGNFPGRFSGRQFSNSRSEMNVSTLELGDSALYLCASSSTSGSHNEQFFGPGTRLTVL.

This clonotype has only a few counts. The chain combines TRBV19 with TRBJ2-2; D remains ambiguous. Germline V gene data show CDR1 as LNHDA and CDR2 as SQIVND (reference sequence). V lost 5 bases and J 5 bases, leaving 9 bases between the germline ends. The CDR3 covers 13 residues. CDR3 nucleotide sequence: TGTGCCAGTAGTTTGGCTGTAACCGGGGAGCTGTTTTTT. Protein: CASSLAVTGELFF.

This clonotype showed up just a few times. The chain recombines TRBV19 with TRBJ1-1; tentative D call: TRBD1 (5 bases). The V gene lost 6 bases and the J gene lost 3 bases, with 11 bases spanning the gap. Germline CDR1 reads LNHDA; CDR2 reads SQIVND (reference sequence). The CDR3 covers 13 residues. The CDR3 bases are TGTGCCAGTAGCCGGAGAGGGGACACTGAAGCTTTCTTT. It codes for CASSRRGDTEAFF. The whole variable domain, filled in from reference TRBV19 and TRBJ1-1, reads DGGITQSPKYLFRKEGQNVTLSCEQNLNHDAMYWYRQDPGQGLRLIYYSQIVNDFQKGDIAEGYSVSREKKESFPLTVTSAQKNPTAFYLCASSRRGDTEAFFGQGTRLTVV.

This clonotype was counted a few times. The chain recombines TRBV5-1 with TRBJ1-1; D perhaps matches TRBD1 (6 bases). Trimming stripped 2 bases from V and 4 bases from J, with 9 bases between. CDR1 SGHRS and CDR2 YFSETQ come from the germline V gene. The CDR3 has 13 residues. CDR3 region: CASSLRGSTEAFF. For the CDR3, the DNA is TGCGCCAGCAGCTTAAGGGGGAGCACTGAAGCTTTCTTT.

This clonotype was recorded a few times. V usage is TRBV11-2 and J usage is TRBJ2-3; 8 bases match TRBD2. Germline V gene lookup returns CDR1 SGHAT and CDR2 FQNNGV. V lost 5 bases to trimming and J lost 5 bases; unmatched junction nucleotides: 9. The CDR3 has 15 amino acids. In nucleotides, the CDR3 is TGTGCCAGCAGCCCCCGAGCGGGAGTTCAAGATACGCAGTATTTT. Translated: CASSPRAGVQDTQYF. Full variable domain (remainder filled in from reference TRBV11-2 and TRBJ2-3): EAGVAQSPRYKIIEKRQSVAFWCNPISGHATLYWYQQILGQGPKLLIQFQNNGVVDDSQLPKDRFSAERLKGVDSTLKIQPAKLEDSAVYLCASSPRAGVQDTQYFGPGTRLTVL.

CDR3 nucleotides: TGTGCCAGCAGTTTGGGGCAGGTCTATCAGCCCCAGCATTTT. This translates into CASSLGQVYQPQHF. This rearrangement joins TRBV12-3 or TRBV12-4 to TRBJ1-5; TRBD1 might be the D (5 bases). The CDR3 sequence is 14 residues long. Trimming cost V 3 bases and J 5 bases, with 11 bases left between them.

The chain links TRBV5-5 to TRBJ2-3, with TRBD2 matching over 13 bases. V lost 1 base to trimming and J lost 5 bases; unmatched junction nucleotides: 7. CDR3 length: 17 residues. Looked up from germline, CDR1 is SGHKS and CDR2 is YYEKEE (reference sequence). DNA for the CDR3: TGTGCCAGCAGCTTGTATGGAACTAGCGGGAGGGGAGATACGCAGTATTTT. This gives the protein CASSLYGTSGRGDTQYF.

This rearrangement joins TRBV6-2 or TRBV6-3 to TRBJ2-5; 7 bases are shared with TRBD2. The CDR3 consists of 13 residues. The V gene's germline CDR1 is MNHEY and CDR2 SVGEGT. J gave up 1 base and V 8 bases, and 4 bases lay outside the gene matches. CDR3 amino acids: CASRTSAQETQYF. The CDR3 DNA is TGTGCCAGCCGTACTAGCGCCCAAGAGACCCAGTACTTC.

This chain joins TRBV11-2 and TRBJ1-3, with 7 positions matching TRBD1. CDR3 length: 13 amino acids. CDR1 is SGHAT, CDR2 FQNNGV, per germline. Germline trimming cut 1 base from V and 12 bases from J; bases unmatched to any gene: 6. DNA for the CDR3: TGTGCCAGCAGCTTAGCCCGACAGGGTGTCATATATTTT. This codes for CASSLARQGVIYF.

In its sample, this clonotype was seen many times. This chain links TRBV6-6 with TRBJ2-1; 10 nucleotides align to TRBD1. CDR1 and CDR2 (germline): MNHNY, SVGAGI (reference sequence). The CDR3 has 14 residues. V was pared by 5 bases and J by 4 bases, with 2 bases of the junction left unmatched. CDR3 in DNA: TGTGCCAGCAGTGGACAGGGGGGTTACAATGAGCAGTTCTTC. This encodes CASSGQGGYNEQFF.

A few counts support this clonotype. V usage is TRBV2 and J usage is TRBJ2-7; 11 bases are a match to TRBD2. CDR1 SNHLY and CDR2 FYNNEI come from the germline V gene. The CDR3 is 14 residues long. Trimming took 4 bases from V and 5 from J; bases not matched to a gene: 4. CDR3 sequence: CASSVTSGSHEQYF. The CDR3 coding sequence is TGTGCCAGCAGTGTAACTAGCGGGAGCCACGAGCAGTACTTC.

The chain uses TRBV28 and TRBJ1-6; D is unresolved. The ends were cut back, 2 bases at V and 9 bases at J, with 8 bases in the middle. Germline V lookup: CDR1 MDHEN, CDR2 SYDVKM. The length of the CDR3 is 13 residues. CDR3 region: CASSLGNLSPLHF. CDR3 nucleotide sequence: TGTGCCAGCAGTTTAGGGAACCTTTCACCCCTCCACTTT.

This clonotype was counted at least ten times. The chain combines TRBV6-6 with TRBJ2-1; TRBD1 matches at 8 bases. The CDR3 covers 14 residues. Germline V lookup: CDR1 MNHNY, CDR2 SVGAGI (reference sequence). J lost 0 bases, V lost 6 bases, and 1 base had no gene match. The CDR3 sequence is CASSTGGSYNEQFF. The CDR3, as DNA: TGTGCCAGCAGCACAGGGGGCTCCTACAATGAGCAGTTCTTC.

This clonotype occurred a few times. The genes are TRBV7-9 and TRBJ1-2; TRBD1 aligns across 7 bases. J gave up 4 bases and V 5 bases, and 4 bases lay outside the gene matches. This CDR3 is built from 13 residues. Germline CDR1 reads SEHNR; CDR2 reads FQNEAQ (reference sequence). Here the CDR3 DNA reads TGTGCCAGCAGCCTAGACAGGGTCTATGGCTACACCTTC. Translated: CASSLDRVYGYTF.

This clonotype was recorded at least ten times. The V gene is TRBV15, the J gene TRBJ2-3; D is tentatively TRBD1 or TRBD2 (5 bases each). CDR3 length: 15 amino acids. Germline CDR1 and CDR2: LNHNV and YYDKDF (reference sequence). V lost 1 base, J lost 6 bases, and 14 bases lay in between. CDR3 sequence (DNA): TGTGCCACCAGCAGAGCGGGACCTCCGGACGATACGCAGTATTTT. It yields the protein CATSRAGPPDDTQYF. The complete variable domain, with remaining parts taken from reference TRBV15 and TRBJ2-3, reads DAMVIQNPRYQVTQFGKPVTLSCSQTLNHNVMYWYQQKSSQAPKLLFHYYDKDFNNEADTPDNFQSRRPNTSFCFLDIRSPGLGDTAMYLCATSRAGPPDDTQYFGPGTRLTVL.